This record covers a single T cell receptor beta chain. The antigen is undetermined. The junction had 10 bases not matched to a gene; V was cut back by 5 bases and J by 5 bases. From germline, CDR1 is DFQATT and CDR2 SNEGSKA (reference sequence). The CDR3 length is 15 residues. From about 400 ng of RNA, a library with molecular barcoded alpha/delta and beta/gamma adaptors was made. TCRdb re-called the reads through MiXCR, storing one row per CDR3 protein. The table records 37,000 or so distinct CDR3 sequences, roughly 15% of them present only once. Every patient had bone marrow sampled while the disease was active. These data come from a study of read filtering for tumor transcriptome and immune sequencing. Whole-study context: RNA-seq yielded only about 75 to 1,400 TCR reads, IR-seq about 4 to 10.27 million. Whole-study findings and limits: Compared with RNA-seq, IR-seq gave much higher clonotype depth and reliability.

V and J are TRBV20-1 and TRBJ1-4, with 8 bases matching TRBD1. This TCR derives from a donor over 35 with multiple myeloma. Sequencing was carried out using a population of CD138-negative cells sorted from bone marrow. Written as DNA, the CDR3 is TGCAGTGCTCTCACCACAGACAGGGGAAATGAAAAACTGTTTTTT. It is translated as CSALTTDRGNEKLFF.